This T cell receptor (beta chain) stems from a study of blood T cell repertoires in COVID-19. The V end lost 8 bases, the J end lost 0 bases, and 24 bases lay between the germline ends. Germline V gene lookup returns CDR1 LGHDT and CDR2 YNNKEL (reference sequence). There are 18 residues in the CDR3. The table lists this clone with a few counts. Some clones are missing from TCRdb's copy, which holds only in-frame ones; the method was immunoSEQ multiplex PCR. The sample has about 290,000 clones, roughly 88% seen once; the top ten hold less than 3%. The J gene is TRBJ2-3, the V gene TRBV3-1 (or the pseudogene TRBV3-2), with D perhaps TRBD2 (6 bases). The source is a woman aged 25 to 39 with active or convalescent COVID-19. The sequenced material came from peripheral blood. CDR3 region: CASPNTCGVQASTDTQYF. The DNA of the CDR3 is TGTGCCAGCCCAAATACTTGCGGGGTTCAAGCTAGCACAGATACGCAGTATTTT.